The clone carrying this TCR beta chain has more than one count but fewer than ten. The data originate from a study of blood T cell repertoires in COVID-19. Study-level background: PBMCs, B-cell-depleted T cells, or T cells were the source of the cDNA or gDNA that made up the material.

Original handling: Researchers report that nucleated cell counts were estimated from reference gene primer amplification. Generated by immunoSEQ multiplex PCR, the TCRdb table keeps only in-frame clones and is missing some. D and trimming come from the DNA, and the V and J calls and clone size come from that table. The sample records 130,000 or so clones, less than 90% being singletons. This CDR3 contains 16 residues. The germline V gene has CDR1 LGHNT and CDR2 FRNRAP. Germline trimming cut 5 bases from V and 2 bases from J; bases unmatched to any gene: 9. The source of this sequence is a man in his 60s with acute or convalescent COVID-19. The sample taken for sequencing was peripheral blood. The V gene is TRBV12-5, the J gene TRBJ2-7; 10 nucleotides align to TRBD1. CDR3 bases: TGTGCTAGTGGTCAAGTCCGGGACAGGGGAACCTACGAGCAGTACTTC. This sequence encodes CASGQVRDRGTYEQYF.